This T cell receptor (beta chain) stems from a study of blood T cell repertoires in COVID-19. Study-level background: Samples of COVID-19 (acute and convalescent) were obtained from the United States, Italy and Spain.

Germline assignment: CDR1 MRHNA and CDR2 SNTAGT. This CDR3 comprises 15 residues. V shed 6 bases, J shed 7 bases, and the junction held 10 bases outside the gene matches. Sequenced by immunoSEQ multiplex PCR; TCRdb stores in-frame clones only, minus some. The data hold about 200,000 clones, with approximately 80% observed a single time. This receptor was obtained from a man aged 55 to 69 with COVID-19, enrolled during active disease. The specimen was peripheral blood. The gene calls are TRBV6-4 and TRBJ2-7; 12 bases line up with TRBD1. The CDR3 sequence is CASRPGTGGVGEQYF. DNA for the CDR3: TGTGCCAGCAGGCCCGGGACAGGGGGCGTGGGGGAGCAGTACTTC.